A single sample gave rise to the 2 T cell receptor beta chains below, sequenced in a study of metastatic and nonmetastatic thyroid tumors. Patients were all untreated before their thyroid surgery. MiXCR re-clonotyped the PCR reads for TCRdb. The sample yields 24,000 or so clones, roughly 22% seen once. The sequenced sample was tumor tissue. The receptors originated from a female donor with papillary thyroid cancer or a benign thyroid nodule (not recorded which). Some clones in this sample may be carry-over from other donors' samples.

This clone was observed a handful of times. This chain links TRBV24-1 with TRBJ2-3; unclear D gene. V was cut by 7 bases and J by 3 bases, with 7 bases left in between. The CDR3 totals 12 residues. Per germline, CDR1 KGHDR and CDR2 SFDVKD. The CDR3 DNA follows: TGTGCCACCAGCCAGAATACAGATACGCAGTATTTT. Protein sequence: CATSQNTDTQYF.

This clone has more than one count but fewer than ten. In nucleotides, the CDR3 is TGCAGTGCTAGAGATGGTCAGCCGCCGAATTATAGCAATCAGCCCCAGCATTTT. It yields the protein CSARDGQPPNYSNQPQHF. The V and J genes are TRBV20-1 and TRBJ1-5; D uncertain. The CDR3 spans 18 residues. The V and J ends lost 0 bases and 0 bases respectively, with 18 bases between them. Germline V lookup: CDR1 DFQATT, CDR2 SNEGSKA (reference sequence).